A selection of T cell receptor beta chains follows, all from one sample in a study of cytomegalovirus exposure and HLA in healthy donors. Clones were read by immunoSEQ multiplex PCR, and TCRdb kept only the in-frame ones, dropping some. The table records 95,000 to 150,000 clones, more than 70% of them present only once. The specimen was PBMCs. The origin of the receptors is a woman between 50 and 59 years old in good health and CMV-seropositive. Each CDR3 is given with its conserved first and last residue. D genes are given only for firm matches. Part of the rows lack a size; the others show once, few, many or a class for expanded clones.

size	V	J	D	CDR3	DNA
.	TRBV4-3	TRBJ2-7	TRBD2	CASSQEWLAGWDTYEQYF	TGCGCCAGCAGCCAAGAGTGGCTAGCGGGTTGGGACACCTACGAGCAGTACTTC
few	TRBV6-4	TRBJ2-2	TRBD1	CASSEGQHTGELFF	TGTGCCAGCAGTGAGGGACAGCACACCGGGGAGCTGTTTTTT
.	TRBV27	TRBJ1-6	TRBD1	CASSSWTGGNSPLHF	TGTGCCAGCAGCTCCTGGACAGGGGGCAATTCACCCCTCCACTTT
.	TRBV4-3	TRBJ1-4	.	CASSQDKTGKYEKLFF	TGCGCCAGCAGCCAAGATAAAACAGGGAAGTATGAAAAACTGTTTTTT
.	TRBV2	TRBJ1-1	TRBD1	CASRGDRRSNEAFF	TGTGCCAGCCGAGGGGACAGGCGATCTAATGAAGCTTTCTTT
.	TRBV20-1	TRBJ1-1	.	CSASRDTEAFF	TGCAGTGCAAGCAGGGACACTGAAGCTTTCTTT
.	TRBV4-3	TRBJ2-5	TRBD1	CASSQGQGAGEKTQYF	TGCGCCAGCAGCCAAGGACAGGGGGCAGGAGAAAAGACCCAGTACTTC
.	TRBV27	TRBJ2-1	.	CASSTPDRSLNSYNEQFF	TGTGCCAGCAGTACCCCGGACAGAAGCTTAAACTCCTACAATGAGCAGTTCTTC
.	TRBV7-8	TRBJ1-4	TRBD1	CASSLRDRGTRGLFF	TGTGCCAGCAGCTTAAGAGACAGGGGGACTAGGGGGCTGTTTTTT
.	TRBV7-8	TRBJ1-1	.	CASSFREGGEAFF	TGTGCCAGCAGCTTTAGGGAGGGCGGCGAAGCTTTCTTT
many	TRBV19	TRBJ2-7	.	CARQGNGSRSYEQYF	TGTGCCAGACAGGGGAACGGGAGTAGGTCCTACGAGCAGTACTTC
once	TRBV13	TRBJ2-5	.	CASSLYGSQETQYF	TGTGCCAGCAGCTTATATGGGAGTCAAGAGACCCAGTACTTC
.	TRBV6-5	TRBJ1-5	TRBD1	CASRDRDNQPQHF	TGTGCCAGCAGAGACAGGGACAATCAGCCCCAGCATTTT
.	TRBV15	TRBJ2-7	.	CATSRAGSTAEQYF	TGTGCCACCAGCCGTGCAGGTTCCACAGCCGAGCAGTACTTC
once	TRBV6-1	TRBJ1-4	.	CASDPGGVGEKLFF	TGTGCCAGCGACCCGGGGGGGGTGGGCGAAAAACTGTTTTTT
.	TRBV7-2	TRBJ2-1	.	CASSLDRYNEQFF	TGTGCCAGCAGCTTAGACCGGTACAATGAGCAGTTCTTC
.	TRBV5-8	TRBJ1-5	.	CASSLVAQPQHF	TGTGCCAGCAGCTTGGTAGCTCAGCCCCAGCATTTT
.	TRBV7-2	TRBJ1-1	TRBD1	CASSFRGTVMNTEAFF	TGTGCCAGCAGCTTCCGGGGGACAGTCATGAACACTGAAGCTTTCTTT
.	TRBV13	TRBJ2-5	TRBD2	CASSSRGGQETQYF	TGTGCCAGCAGTAGCCGGGGAGGGCAAGAGACCCAGTACTTC
.	TRBV2	TRBJ2-7	TRBD1	CASSVNRGPYEQYF	TGTGCCAGCAGTGTTAACAGGGGACCCTACGAGCAGTACTTC
.	TRBV10-3	TRBJ1-1	.	CAISESGGPEAFF	TGTGCCATCAGTGAGTCGGGGGGGCCTGAAGCTTTCTTT
.	TRBV7-9	TRBJ2-1	TRBD1	CASSLGTGDEQFF	TGTGCCAGCAGCTTAGGTACAGGGGATGAGCAGTTCTTC
.	TRBV6-5	TRBJ1-4	TRBD1	CASSWSGTGYEKLFF	TGTGCCAGCAGTTGGTCCGGGACAGGGTATGAAAAACTGTTTTTT
.	TRBV5-1	TRBJ2-1	.	CASSLTRTYNEQFF	TGCGCCAGCAGCTTGACGCGTACCTACAATGAGCAGTTCTTC
.	TRBV5-6	TRBJ2-5	TRBD1	CASTLEMSTGETQYF	TGTGCCAGCACCTTGGAGATGTCGACAGGGGAGACCCAGTACTTC
.	TRBV5-1	TRBJ2-1	.	CASNSIQGLINEQFF	TGCGCCAGCAATTCGATTCAGGGGCTTATCAATGAGCAGTTCTTC
.	TRBV6-5	TRBJ2-7	TRBD2	CASSLSGRGGEQYF	TGTGCCAGCAGCCTAAGCGGGAGGGGCGGCGAGCAGTACTTC
.	TRBV5-1	TRBJ1-1	.	CASSPLPGNTEAFF	TGCGCCAGCAGCCCTTTACCCGGGAACACTGAAGCTTTCTTT
.	TRBV25-1	TRBJ2-1	.	CASSETTGDPYNEQFF	TGTGCCAGCAGTGAGACGACAGGAGACCCCTACAATGAGCAGTTCTTC
.	TRBV6-5	TRBJ1-1	TRBD1	CASRPTGALNTEAFF	TGTGCCAGCAGACCGACAGGGGCTTTGAACACTGAAGCTTTCTTT
.	TRBV9	TRBJ1-2	.	CASSPDRLGYGYTF	TGTGCCAGCAGCCCAGACAGGCTTGGCTATGGCTACACCTTC
.	TRBV11-2	TRBJ1-6	TRBD1	CASSTSGTGGPGSPLHF	TGTGCCAGCAGCACTTCCGGGACAGGGGGCCCGGGTTCACCCCTCCACTTT
once	TRBV18	TRBJ1-2	.	CASSPPQDSYGYTF	TGTGCCAGCTCACCACCGCAGGACAGCTATGGCTACACCTTC
.	TRBV28	TRBJ1-5	.	CASSSPFRGSNQPQHF	TGTGCCAGCAGTTCGCCGTTCCGAGGGAGCAATCAGCCCCAGCATTTT
.	TRBV7-2	TRBJ1-1	.	CASSWSGREAFF	TGTGCCAGCAGCTGGTCCGGGAGGGAAGCTTTCTTT
.	TRBV23-1	TRBJ1-2	.	CASSQLGGGYTF	TGCGCCAGCAGTCAATTGGGGGGGGGCTACACCTTC
.	TRBV11-2	TRBJ1-2	TRBD1	CASSLGVLRTGGVYYGYTF	TGTGCCAGCAGCTTAGGGGTTCTACGGACAGGGGGGGTTTACTATGGCTACACCTTC